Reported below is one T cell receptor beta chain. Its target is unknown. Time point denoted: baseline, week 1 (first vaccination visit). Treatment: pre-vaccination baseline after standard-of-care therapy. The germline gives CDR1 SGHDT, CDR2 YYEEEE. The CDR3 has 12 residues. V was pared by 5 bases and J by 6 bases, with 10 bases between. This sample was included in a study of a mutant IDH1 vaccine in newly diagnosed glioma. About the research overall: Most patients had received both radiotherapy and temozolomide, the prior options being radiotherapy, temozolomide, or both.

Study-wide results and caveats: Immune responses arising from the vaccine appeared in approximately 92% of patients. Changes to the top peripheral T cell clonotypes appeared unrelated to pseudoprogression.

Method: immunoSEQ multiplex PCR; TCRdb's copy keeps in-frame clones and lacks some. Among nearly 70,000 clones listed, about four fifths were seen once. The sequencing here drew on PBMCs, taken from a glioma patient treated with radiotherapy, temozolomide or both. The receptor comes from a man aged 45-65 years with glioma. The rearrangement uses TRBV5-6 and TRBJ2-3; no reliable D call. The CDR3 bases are TGTGCCAGCAGATACATGGGTGATACGCAGTATTTT. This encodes CASRYMGDTQYF. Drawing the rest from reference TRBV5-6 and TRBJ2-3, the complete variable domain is DAGVTQSPTHLIKTRGQQVTLRCSPKSGHDTVSWYQQALGQGPQFIFQYYEEEERQRGNFPDRFSGHQFPNYSSELNVNALLLGDSALYLCASRYMGDTQYFGPGTRLTVL.